A single sample is the source of the 14 T cell receptor beta chains below, sequenced in a study of identical twins. TCRdb fed the 5' RACE reads into MiXCR, producing one record per CDR3 protein. This table has 200,000 or so distinct CDR3 sequences, under 10% appearing once. The sample was also reused in another study, on yellow fever vaccine responses in identical twins.

Sequencing was carried out using memory (CD45RO+) T cells sorted from blood. The receptors originated from a woman aged 18 to 35 in good health.

The chain uses TRBV20-1 and TRBJ2-7; TRBD2 matches at 8 bases. The V segment lost 6 bases and the J segment 1 base; nucleotides outside the gene matches: 11. The CDR3 extends over 15 amino acids. Germline CDR1 DFQATT, CDR2 SNEGSKA (reference sequence). In DNA form, the CDR3 reads TGCAGTGCCACACTCCGACTAGCGCTTTCCTACGAGCAGTACTTC. Protein product: CSATLRLALSYEQYF.

The V gene is TRBV9, the J gene TRBJ1-1; weak D call: TRBD1 (5 bases). CDR1 and CDR2 (germline): SGDLS, YYNGEE. With 0 bases removed from V and 4 bases from J, the gap between germline ends came to 10 bases. This CDR3 has 14 residues. CDR3 bases: TGTGCCAGCAGCGTAGAGGTAAGGGGCACTGAAGCTTTCTTT. Translated: CASSVEVRGTEAFF. Using reference TRBV9 and TRBJ1-1 for the parts outside the CDR3, the full variable domain is DSGVTQTPKHLITATGQRVTLRCSPRSGDLSVYWYQQSLDQGLQFLIQYYNGEERAKGNILERFSAQQFPDLHSELNLSSLELGDSALYFCASSVEVRGTEAFFGQGTRLTVV.

The chain carries TRBV5-1 and TRBJ1-2; D uncertain. Trimming took 0 bases from V and 0 from J, leaving 12 bases between them. Germline CDR1 and CDR2: SGHRS and YFSETQ. CDR3 length: 16 residues. The chain's CDR3 is CASSLESAASNYGYTF. As DNA, the CDR3 is TGCGCCAGCAGCTTGGAGTCGGCAGCATCTAACTATGGCTACACCTTC.

This clonotype appeared a few times. The chain joins TRBV7-9 to TRBJ1-3; D is unclear. This CDR3 region has 17 residues. Germline V gene lookup returns CDR1 SEHNR and CDR2 FQNEAQ (reference sequence). Deletions cut 5 bases from V and 4 bases from J, with 21 bases between. The CDR3 sequence: CASSHRESRKAGNTIYF. The CDR3 DNA follows: TGTGCCAGCAGCCATAGAGAGAGCCGAAAGGCGGGAAACACCATATATTTT.

The V gene is TRBV3-1, the J gene TRBJ2-1; D not resolved. Between the trimmed V and J ends, which lost 2 bases and 7 bases, there was a span of 6 bases. The CDR3 runs to 12 residues. Germline lookup yields CDR1 LGHDT and CDR2 YNNKEL (reference sequence). CDR3 coding DNA: TGTGCCAGCAGCCAAATTGGAAATGAGCAGTTCTTC. It yields the protein CASSQIGNEQFF.

Ten or more counts support this clonotype. The chain is built from TRBV7-9 and TRBJ2-2, with D unclear. Germline CDR1 reads SEHNR; CDR2 reads FQNEAQ (reference sequence). V gave up 5 bases and J gave up 1 base, with 8 bases separating them. CDR3 length: 14 residues. The CDR3 here is CASSRGRNTGELFF. The CDR3 DNA sequence: TGTGCCAGCAGCCGAGGACGGAACACCGGGGAGCTGTTTTTT.

This chain uses TRBV7-2 with TRBJ2-7, with 12 positions matching TRBD1. With 0 bases clipped from V and 12 bases from J, the junction kept 6 bases outside the gene matches. This CDR3 is 14 amino acids long. From germline, CDR1 is SGHTA and CDR2 FQGNSA. The DNA for the CDR3 is TGTGCCAGCAGCTTAGCGCCGGGACAGGGGGCGGCGTACTTC. As protein: CASSLAPGQGAAYF.

The V call is TRBV2, the J call TRBJ2-1; D unclear. Trimming shortened V by 4 bases and J by 5 bases, and 9 bases separated the two germline ends. The germline V gene encodes CDR1 SNHLY and CDR2 FYNNEI. The CDR3 is made up of 13 amino acids. The CDR3 here is CASSVSKNNEQFF. In nucleotides, the CDR3 is TGTGCCAGCAGTGTGTCGAAGAACAATGAGCAGTTCTTC. The full variable domain, in which reference TRBV2 and TRBJ2-1 provide the parts outside the CDR3, is EPEVTQTPSHQVTQMGQEVILRCVPISNHLYFYWYRQILGQKVEFLVSFYNNEISEKSEIFDDQFSVERPDGSNFTLKIRSTKLEDSAMYFCASSVSKNNEQFFGPGTRLTVL.

V is TRBV2 and J is TRBJ2-5; 9 bases fit TRBD1. This CDR3 spans 16 amino acids. Germline lookup yields CDR1 SNHLY and CDR2 FYNNEI. After removal of 6 bases from V and 6 bases from J, the junction contained 14 bases not matched to a gene. The chain's CDR3 is CASRYQDRGRGKTQYF. The CDR3 coding sequence is TGTGCCAGCAGATACCAGGACAGGGGCCGGGGAAAGACCCAGTACTTC.

The count of this clonotype is one. This chain uses TRBV5-5 with TRBJ1-6; D gene unclear. The CDR3 runs 14 residues. The V end lost 0 bases, the J end lost 10 bases, and 11 bases lay between the germline ends. In germline, CDR1 is SGHKS, CDR2 YYEKEE (reference sequence). The DNA for the CDR3 is TGTGCCAGCAGCTTGGAAGTGGGATTCTCACCCCTCCACTTT. It specifies CASSLEVGFSPLHF.

The chain combines TRBV6-9 with TRBJ2-2; 11 bases match TRBD2. After removal of 6 bases from V and 2 bases from J, the junction contained 17 bases not matched to a gene. CDR3 length: 20 residues. Per germline, CDR1 MNHGY and CDR2 SVAAGI. The DNA for the CDR3 is TGTGCCAGCAGACCTCTATCATCTAGCGGGAGGACAATTAACACCGGGGAGCTGTTTTTT. Its translation: CASRPLSSSGRTINTGELFF.

This clonotype was detected only a few times. The rearrangement uses TRBV24-1 and TRBJ2-5; TRBD1 agrees at 7 bases. The J segment lost 2 bases and the V segment lost 0 bases, leaving 14 bases of the junction unmatched. The CDR3 extends over 19 amino acids. Per the germline V gene, CDR1 is KGHDR and CDR2 is SFDVKD. The CDR3 nucleotides are TGTGCCACCAGTGATTTGGGACAGGAAGGCCCCCTTTTACAAGAGACCCAGTACTTC. Amino acids: CATSDLGQEGPLLQETQYF.

The V call is TRBV12-5, the J call TRBJ2-2, with 8 bases fitting TRBD2. The CDR3 contains 18 residues. The V and J ends lost 0 bases and 5 bases, in that order; junction bases with no gene match: 11. Germline V gene data show CDR1 as LGHNT and CDR2 as FRNRAP. The CDR3, as DNA: TGTGCTAGTGGTTTGGTGGGTAGCGCTAGCGGGCTAACCGGGGAGCTGTTTTTT. Its translation is CASGLVGSASGLTGELFF.

This clonotype showed up many times. J is TRBJ2-6 and V is TRBV12-3 or TRBV12-4; no definite D call. The CDR3 length is 17 residues. The V end was cut by 5 bases, the J end by 1 base, with 15 bases between. The DNA for the CDR3 is TGTGCCAGCAGTATCTGGGCTGTGAGTTCTGGGGCCAACGTCCTGACTTTC. It translates to CASSIWAVSSGANVLTF.